The present entry profiles one T cell receptor (beta chain) with its context. Libraries were prepared by immunoSEQ multiplex PCR; TCRdb keeps only in-frame clonotypes and omits some of them. The sample records some 2,000,000 clones, about 95% being singletons. CDR1 MNHNY and CDR2 SVGAGI come from the germline V gene (reference sequence). V lost 6 bases and J lost 8; bases outside the gene matches: 12. The CDR3 extends over 14 amino acids. The sample is drawn from a study of shared clonotypes between healthy human individuals. The sequencing input was naive CD4+ T cells sorted from blood. Subset here: CD45RA+ positively selected. This chain links TRBV6-6 with TRBJ1-2; 7 nucleotides align to TRBD1. This sequence was found in a man between 18 and 35 years old in good health. The CDR3 bases are TGTGCCAGCAGCCTCACCCCGACAGGGTTGGGCTACACCTTC. This encodes CASSLTPTGLGYTF.